The source of this TCR beta chain is a study of spatial heterogeneity in lung cancer. CDR1 is DFQATT, CDR2 SNEGSKA, per germline (reference sequence). This CDR3 has 15 amino acids. V dropped 3 bases and J dropped 4 bases, with 18 bases sitting between them. The time point here: blood at routine non-recurrence follow-up after resection. Whole RNA, isolated from tumor, nontumor lung or frozen PBMC, was sequenced without prior sorting. Via MiXCR, TCRdb re-called the 5' RACE reads, giving one row per CDR3 protein. Among around 110,000 distinct CDR3 sequences listed, roughly an eighth were seen once. The origin of this receptor is a male donor with early-stage non-small cell lung cancer. The genes are TRBV20-1 and TRBJ1-2; D is perhaps TRBD1 (5 bases). The sample was PBMCs, taken at follow-up. The CDR3 here is CSARSLSDRFYGYTF. CDR3 bases: TGCAGTGCTAGGTCCCTAAGTGACAGATTCTATGGCTACACCTTC.